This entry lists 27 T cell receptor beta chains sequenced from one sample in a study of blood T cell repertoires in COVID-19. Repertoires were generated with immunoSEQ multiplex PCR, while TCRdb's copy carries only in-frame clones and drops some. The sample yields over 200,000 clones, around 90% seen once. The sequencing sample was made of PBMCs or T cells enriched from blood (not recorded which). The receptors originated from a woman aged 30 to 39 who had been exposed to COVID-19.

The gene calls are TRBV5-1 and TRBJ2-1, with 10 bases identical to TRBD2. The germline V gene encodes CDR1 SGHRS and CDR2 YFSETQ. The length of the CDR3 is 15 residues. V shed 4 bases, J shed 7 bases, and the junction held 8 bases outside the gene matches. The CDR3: CASSRGLAGVNEQFF. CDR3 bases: TGCGCCAGCAGCCGGGGCCTAGCGGGAGTTAATGAGCAGTTCTTC.

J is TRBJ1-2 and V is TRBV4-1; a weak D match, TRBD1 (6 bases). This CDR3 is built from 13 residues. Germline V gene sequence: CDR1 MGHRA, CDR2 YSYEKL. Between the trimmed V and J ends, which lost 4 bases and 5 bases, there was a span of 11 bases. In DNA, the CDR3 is TGCGCCAGCAGCCGAAGACAGGATTATGGCTACACCTTC. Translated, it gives CASSRRQDYGYTF.

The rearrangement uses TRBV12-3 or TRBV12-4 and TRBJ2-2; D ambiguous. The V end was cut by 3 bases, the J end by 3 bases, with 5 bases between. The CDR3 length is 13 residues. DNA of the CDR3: TGTGCCAGCAGTTTCGTTTACACCGGGGAGCTGTTTTTT. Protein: CASSFVYTGELFF.

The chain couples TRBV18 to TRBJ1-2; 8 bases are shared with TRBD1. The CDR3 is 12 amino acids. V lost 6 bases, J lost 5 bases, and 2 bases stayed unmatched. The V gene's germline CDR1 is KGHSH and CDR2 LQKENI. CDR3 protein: CASSGQEYGYTF. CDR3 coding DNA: TGTGCCAGCTCGGGACAGGAATATGGCTACACCTTC.

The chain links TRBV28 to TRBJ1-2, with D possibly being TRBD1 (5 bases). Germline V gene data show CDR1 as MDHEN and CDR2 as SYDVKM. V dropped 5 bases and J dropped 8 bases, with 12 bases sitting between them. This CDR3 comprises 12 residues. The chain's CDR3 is CASSSRVRGYTF. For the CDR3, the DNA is TGTGCCAGCAGTAGCAGGGTTCGCGGCTACACCTTC.

This chain's CDR3 is CATRDMGQINTEAFF. The CDR3, as DNA: TGTGCCACCAGGGATATGGGACAGATAAACACTGAAGCTTTCTTT. This chain links TRBV10-3 with TRBJ1-1; 7 nucleotides match TRBD1. The CDR3 runs to 15 residues. Trimming at V came to 10 bases and at J to 2 bases, leaving 13 bases not matched to a gene. CDR1 and CDR2 (germline): ENHRY, SYGVKD.

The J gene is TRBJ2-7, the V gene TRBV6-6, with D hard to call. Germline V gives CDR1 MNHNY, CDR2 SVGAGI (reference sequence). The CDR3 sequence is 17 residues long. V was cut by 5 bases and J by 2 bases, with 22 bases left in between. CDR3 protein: CASSLRIDSSLTYEQYF. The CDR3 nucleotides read TGTGCCAGCAGTCTTCGGATAGACTCGTCCCTAACCTACGAGCAGTACTTC.

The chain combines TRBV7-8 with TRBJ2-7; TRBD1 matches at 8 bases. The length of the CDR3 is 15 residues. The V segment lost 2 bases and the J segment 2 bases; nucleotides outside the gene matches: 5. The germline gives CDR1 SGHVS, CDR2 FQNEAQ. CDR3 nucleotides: TGTGCCAGCAGCTTACTCGGGACAGGAACCTACGAGCAGTACTTC. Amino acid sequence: CASSLLGTGTYEQYF.

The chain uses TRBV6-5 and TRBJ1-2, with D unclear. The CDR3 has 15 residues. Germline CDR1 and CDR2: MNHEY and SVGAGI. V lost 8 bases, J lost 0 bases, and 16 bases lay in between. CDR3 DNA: TGTGCCAGCGCCCTAGTGGCGGAGACTAACTATGGCTACACCTTC. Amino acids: CASALVAETNYGYTF.

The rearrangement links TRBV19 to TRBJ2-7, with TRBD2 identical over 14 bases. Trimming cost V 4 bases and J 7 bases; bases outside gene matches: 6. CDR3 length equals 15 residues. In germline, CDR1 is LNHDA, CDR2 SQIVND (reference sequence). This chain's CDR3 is CASSTGLAGAGEQYF. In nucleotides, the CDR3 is TGTGCCAGTAGTACGGGACTAGCGGGAGCCGGAGAGCAGTACTTC.

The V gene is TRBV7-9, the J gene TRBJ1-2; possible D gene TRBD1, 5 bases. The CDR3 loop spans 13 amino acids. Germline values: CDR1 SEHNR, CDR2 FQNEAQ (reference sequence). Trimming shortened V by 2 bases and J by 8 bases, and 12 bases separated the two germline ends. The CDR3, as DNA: TGTGCCAGCAGCTTACTAGGGGTAGAAGGCTACACCTTC. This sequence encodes CASSLLGVEGYTF.

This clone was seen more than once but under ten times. CDR3: CASSEAAQGFRNSPLHF. CDR3 in DNA: TGTGCCAGCAGTGAAGCTGCACAGGGCTTTAGGAATTCACCCCTCCACTTT. The chain couples TRBV6-1 to TRBJ1-6; tentative D call: TRBD1 (6 bases). Trimming took off 0 bases at V and 7 bases at J, with 16 bases between the two ends. The CDR3 sequence is 17 residues long. CDR1 and CDR2 from the germline V gene are MNHNS and SASEGT.

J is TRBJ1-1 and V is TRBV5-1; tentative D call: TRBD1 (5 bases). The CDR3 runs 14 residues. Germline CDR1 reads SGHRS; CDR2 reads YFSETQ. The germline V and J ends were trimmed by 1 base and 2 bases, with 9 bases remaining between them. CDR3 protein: CASSLSGGNTEAFF. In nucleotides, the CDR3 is TGCGCCAGCAGCTTGTCCGGGGGAAACACTGAAGCTTTCTTT.

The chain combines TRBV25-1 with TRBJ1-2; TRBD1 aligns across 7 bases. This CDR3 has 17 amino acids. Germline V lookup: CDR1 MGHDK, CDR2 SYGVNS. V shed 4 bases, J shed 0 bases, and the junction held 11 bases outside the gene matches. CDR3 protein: CASSGEQGWGANYGYTF. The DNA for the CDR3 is TGTGCCAGCAGTGGAGAACAGGGGTGGGGAGCTAACTATGGCTACACCTTC.

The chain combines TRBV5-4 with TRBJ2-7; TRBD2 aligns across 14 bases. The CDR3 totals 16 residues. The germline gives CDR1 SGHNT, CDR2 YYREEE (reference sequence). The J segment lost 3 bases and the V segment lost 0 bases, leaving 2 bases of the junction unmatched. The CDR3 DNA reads TGTGCCAGCAGCTTGGGACTAGCGGGAGGGGGCTACGAGCAGTACTTC. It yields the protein CASSLGLAGGGYEQYF.

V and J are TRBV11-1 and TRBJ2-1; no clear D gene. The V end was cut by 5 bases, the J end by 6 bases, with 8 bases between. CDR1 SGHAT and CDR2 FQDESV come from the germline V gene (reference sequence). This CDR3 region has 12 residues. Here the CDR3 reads CASSLSLNEQFF. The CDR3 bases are TGTGCCAGCAGCCTAAGTCTCAATGAGCAGTTCTTC.

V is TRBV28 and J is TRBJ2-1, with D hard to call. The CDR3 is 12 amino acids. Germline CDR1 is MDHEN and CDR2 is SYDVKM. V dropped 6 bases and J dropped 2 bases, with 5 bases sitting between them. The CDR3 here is CASRTPYNEQFF. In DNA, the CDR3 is TGTGCCAGCAGGACTCCCTACAATGAGCAGTTCTTC.

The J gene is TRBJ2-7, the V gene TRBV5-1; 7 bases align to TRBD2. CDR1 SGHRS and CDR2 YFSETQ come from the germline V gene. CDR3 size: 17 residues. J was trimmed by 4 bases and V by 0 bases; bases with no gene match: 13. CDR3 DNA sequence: TGCGCCAGCAGCTTGGATGGATCCCGGGACTACAGATACGAGCAGTACTTC. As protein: CASSLDGSRDYRYEQYF.

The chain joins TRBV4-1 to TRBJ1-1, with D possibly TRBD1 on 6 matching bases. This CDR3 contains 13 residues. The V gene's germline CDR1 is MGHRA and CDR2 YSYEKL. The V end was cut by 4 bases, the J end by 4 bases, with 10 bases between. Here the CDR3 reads CASSLVGGTEAFF. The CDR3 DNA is TGCGCCAGCAGCCTAGTAGGGGGCACTGAAGCTTTCTTT.

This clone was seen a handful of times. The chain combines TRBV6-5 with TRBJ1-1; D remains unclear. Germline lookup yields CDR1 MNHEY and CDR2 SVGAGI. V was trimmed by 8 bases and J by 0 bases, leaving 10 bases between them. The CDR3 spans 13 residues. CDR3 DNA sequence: TGTGCCAGCCAGGAGCGGGTGAACACTGAAGCTTTCTTT. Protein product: CASQERVNTEAFF.

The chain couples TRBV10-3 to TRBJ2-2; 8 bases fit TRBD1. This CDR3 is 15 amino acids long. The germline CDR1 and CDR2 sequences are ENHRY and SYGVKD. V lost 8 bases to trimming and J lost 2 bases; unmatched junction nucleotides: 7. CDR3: CAIGRQGRNTGELFF. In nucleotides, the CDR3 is TGTGCCATCGGAAGACAGGGGCGAAACACCGGGGAGCTGTTTTTT.

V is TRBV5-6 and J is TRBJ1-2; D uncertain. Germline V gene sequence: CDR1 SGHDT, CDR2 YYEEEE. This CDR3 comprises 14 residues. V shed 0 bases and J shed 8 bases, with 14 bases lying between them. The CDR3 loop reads CASSLALGGRGYTF. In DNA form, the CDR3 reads TGTGCCAGCAGCTTGGCCTTGGGCGGGAGAGGCTACACCTTC.

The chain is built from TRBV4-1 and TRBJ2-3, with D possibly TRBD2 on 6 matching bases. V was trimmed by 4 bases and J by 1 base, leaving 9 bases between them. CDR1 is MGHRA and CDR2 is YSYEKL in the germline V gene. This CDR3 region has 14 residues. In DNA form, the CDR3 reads TGCGCCAGCAGCCCCGGGAGAGGCACAGATACGCAGTATTTT. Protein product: CASSPGRGTDTQYF.

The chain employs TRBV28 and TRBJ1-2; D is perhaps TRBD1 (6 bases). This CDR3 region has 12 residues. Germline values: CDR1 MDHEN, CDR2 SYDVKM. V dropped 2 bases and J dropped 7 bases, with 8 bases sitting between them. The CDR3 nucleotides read TGTGCCAGCAGTTTAAACAGGGCTGGCTACACCTTC. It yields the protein CASSLNRAGYTF.

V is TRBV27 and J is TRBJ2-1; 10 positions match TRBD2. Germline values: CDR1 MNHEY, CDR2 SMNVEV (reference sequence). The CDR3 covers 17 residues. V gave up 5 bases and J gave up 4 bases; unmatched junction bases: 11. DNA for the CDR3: TGTGCCAGCAGTCCTTCCCTAGCGGGAGTTTGGTACAATGAGCAGTTCTTC. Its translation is CASSPSLAGVWYNEQFF.

CDR3 in DNA: TGCAGCGTTGGCGGGACCGAGTTCCAAGAGACCCAGTACTTC. Protein sequence: CSVGGTEFQETQYF. The J gene is TRBJ2-5, the V gene TRBV29-1, with D perhaps TRBD2 (6 bases). V was shortened by 4 bases and J by 1 base, with 13 bases between the two germline ends. In germline, CDR1 is SQVTM, CDR2 ANQGSEA. The CDR3 consists of 14 residues.

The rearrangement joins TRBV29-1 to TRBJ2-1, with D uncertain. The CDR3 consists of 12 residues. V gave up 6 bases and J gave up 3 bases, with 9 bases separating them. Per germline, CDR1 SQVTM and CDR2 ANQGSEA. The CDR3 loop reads CSVVQVYNEQFF. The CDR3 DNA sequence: TGCAGCGTGGTCCAGGTCTACAATGAGCAGTTCTTC.